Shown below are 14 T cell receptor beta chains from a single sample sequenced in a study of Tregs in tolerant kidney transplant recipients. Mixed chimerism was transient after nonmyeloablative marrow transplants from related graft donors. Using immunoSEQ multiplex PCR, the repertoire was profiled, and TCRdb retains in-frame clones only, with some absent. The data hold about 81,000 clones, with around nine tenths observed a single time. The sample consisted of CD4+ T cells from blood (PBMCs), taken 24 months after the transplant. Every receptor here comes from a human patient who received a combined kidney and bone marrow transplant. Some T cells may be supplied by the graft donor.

This CDR3 reads CASSPDRGNGYTF. CDR3 bases: TGCGCCAGCAGCCCGGACAGGGGGAATGGCTACACCTTC. The rearrangement uses TRBV5-1 and TRBJ1-2; TRBD1 agrees at 10 bases. Germline values: CDR1 SGHRS, CDR2 YFSETQ. CDR3 length: 13 residues. J gave up 6 bases and V 4 bases, and 3 bases lay outside the gene matches.

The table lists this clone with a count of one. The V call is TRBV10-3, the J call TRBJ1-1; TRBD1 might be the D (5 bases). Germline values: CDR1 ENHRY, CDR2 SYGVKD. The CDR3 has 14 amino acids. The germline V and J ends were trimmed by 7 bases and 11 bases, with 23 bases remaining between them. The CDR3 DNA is TGTGCCATCACCGCCTTACGGGGGGGAAAACAGGCTTTCTTT. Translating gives CAITALRGGKQAFF.

CDR3 sequence: CASQTGTGAQETQYF. For the CDR3, the DNA is TGTGCCAGCCAGACCGGGACAGGGGCCCAAGAGACCCAGTACTTC. The chain has TRBV18 and TRBJ2-5, with TRBD1 identical over 10 bases. The ends lost 8 bases at V and 1 base at J; junction bases unmatched: 7. This CDR3 has 15 residues. Germline V gene lookup returns CDR1 KGHSH and CDR2 LQKENI.

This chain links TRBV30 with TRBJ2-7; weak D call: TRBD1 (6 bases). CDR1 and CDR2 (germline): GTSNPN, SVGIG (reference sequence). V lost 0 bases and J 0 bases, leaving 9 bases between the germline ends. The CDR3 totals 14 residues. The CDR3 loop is CAWSVDRSSYEQYF. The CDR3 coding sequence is TGTGCCTGGAGTGTAGACAGGAGCTCCTACGAGCAGTACTTC.

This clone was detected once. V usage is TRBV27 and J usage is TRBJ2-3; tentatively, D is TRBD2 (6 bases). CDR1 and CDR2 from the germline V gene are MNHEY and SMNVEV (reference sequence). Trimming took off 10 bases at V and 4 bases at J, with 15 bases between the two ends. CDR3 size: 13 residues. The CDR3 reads CANAGPAPDTQYF. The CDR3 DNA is TGTGCCAACGCGGGACCCGCCCCAGATACGCAGTATTTT.

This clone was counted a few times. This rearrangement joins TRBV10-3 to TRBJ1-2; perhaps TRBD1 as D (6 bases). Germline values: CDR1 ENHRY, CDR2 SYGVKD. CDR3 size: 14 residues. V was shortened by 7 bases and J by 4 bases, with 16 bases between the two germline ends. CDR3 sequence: CAIKVSGDRYGYTF. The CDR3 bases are TGTGCCATCAAAGTGTCAGGGGATCGCTATGGCTACACCTTC.

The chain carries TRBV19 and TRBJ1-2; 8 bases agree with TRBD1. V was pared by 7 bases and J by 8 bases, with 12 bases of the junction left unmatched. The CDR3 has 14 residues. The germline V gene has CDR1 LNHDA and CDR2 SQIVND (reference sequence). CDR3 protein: CASTLQGEVKGYTF. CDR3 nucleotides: TGTGCCAGTACATTACAGGGGGAAGTCAAGGGCTACACCTTC.

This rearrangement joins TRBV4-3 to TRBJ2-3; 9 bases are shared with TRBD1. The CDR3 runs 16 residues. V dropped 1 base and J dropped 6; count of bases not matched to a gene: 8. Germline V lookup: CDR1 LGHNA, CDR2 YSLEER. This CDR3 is CASSQGPGTGMDTQYF. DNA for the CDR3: TGCGCCAGCAGCCAAGGACCTGGGACAGGGATGGATACGCAGTATTTT.

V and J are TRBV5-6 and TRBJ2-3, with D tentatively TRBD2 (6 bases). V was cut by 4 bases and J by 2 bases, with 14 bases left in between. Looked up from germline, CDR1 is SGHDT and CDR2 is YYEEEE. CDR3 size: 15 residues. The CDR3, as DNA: TGTGCCAGCAGCCTCACGGGGACTTTCACAGATACGCAGTATTTT. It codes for CASSLTGTFTDTQYF.

In DNA form, the CDR3 reads TGTGCCAGCAGCCAAGTCGGCGGTGATTTGTCCTACAATGAGCAGTTCTTC. Encoded protein: CASSQVGGDLSYNEQFF. The rearrangement links TRBV14 to TRBJ2-1; D remains unclear. CDR1 and CDR2 from the germline V gene are SGHDN and FVKESK. CDR3 length: 17 amino acids. Trimming left V 1 base short and J 1 base short, with 14 bases between.

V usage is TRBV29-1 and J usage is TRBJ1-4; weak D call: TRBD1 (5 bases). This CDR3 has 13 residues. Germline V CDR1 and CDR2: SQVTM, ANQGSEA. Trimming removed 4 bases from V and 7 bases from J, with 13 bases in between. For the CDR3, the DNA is TGCAGCGTTGTCAGGGAGGACGGTGAAAAACTGTTTTTT. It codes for CSVVREDGEKLFF.

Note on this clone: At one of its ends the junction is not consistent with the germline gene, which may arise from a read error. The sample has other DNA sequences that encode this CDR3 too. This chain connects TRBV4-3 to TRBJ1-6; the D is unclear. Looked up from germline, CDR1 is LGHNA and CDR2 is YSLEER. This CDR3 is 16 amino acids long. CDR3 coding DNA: TGCGCCAGCAGCCAAGATGGAGGTTACTATAATTCCCCCCTCCACTTT. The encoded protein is CASSQDGGYYNSPLHF.

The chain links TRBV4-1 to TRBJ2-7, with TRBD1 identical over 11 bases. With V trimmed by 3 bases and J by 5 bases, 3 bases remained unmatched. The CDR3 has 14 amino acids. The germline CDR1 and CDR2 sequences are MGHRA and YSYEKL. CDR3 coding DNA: TGCGCCAGCAGCCACCGGGACAGGGGGGACGAGCAGTACTTC. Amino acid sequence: CASSHRDRGDEQYF.

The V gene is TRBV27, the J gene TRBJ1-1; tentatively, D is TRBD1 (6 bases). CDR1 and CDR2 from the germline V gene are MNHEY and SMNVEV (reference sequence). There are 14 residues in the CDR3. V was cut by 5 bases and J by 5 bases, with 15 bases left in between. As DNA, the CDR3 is TGTGCCAGCAGTCCTGCTGACAGGCGGACTGAAGCTTTCTTT. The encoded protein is CASSPADRRTEAFF.